This TCR beta chain derives from a study of regulatory dendritic cells for organ transplantation. Generated by immunoSEQ multiplex PCR, the TCRdb table keeps only in-frame clones and is missing some. The sample lists just under 30,000 clones, around 79% seen once, with approximately 2.2% in the top ten. This clonotype was sampled from a human donor in good health. The specimen sequenced was memory CD4+ T cells from blood. Subset meaning: CD45RO+ memory T cells.

The CDR3 here is CASSLATEYSSYNSPLHF. DNA of the CDR3: TGTGCCAGCAGCTTGGCGACAGAGTACAGCTCCTATAATTCACCCCTCCACTTT. The rearrangement links TRBV5-6 to TRBJ1-6, with a weak D call TRBD1 (5 bases). V was clipped by 0 bases and J by 0 bases, with 13 bases between them. The CDR3 is 18 amino acids. Germline V CDR1 and CDR2: SGHDT, YYEEEE.